The clone carrying this T cell receptor (beta chain) came up many times. Its specificity is not known. With 0 bases removed from V and 9 bases from J, the gap between germline ends came to 9 bases. The germline CDR1 and CDR2 sequences are SEHNR and FQNEAQ (reference sequence). This CDR3 region has 13 residues. No patient received treatment before thyroid surgery. TCRdb re-called the PCR reads via MiXCR. Counted here are over 45,000 clones, roughly 23% occurring once; the ten biggest clones make up over 3%. This entry is derived from a study of metastatic and nonmetastatic thyroid tumors. Study findings and constraints: The reported finding was significantly higher TCR beta diversity in malignant thyroid tumors relative to benign nodules, in blood and tumor.

The TCR sequence derives from a male donor with papillary thyroid cancer or a benign thyroid nodule (not recorded which). Some clones in this sample may be carry-over from other donors' samples. This chain connects TRBV7-9 to TRBJ2-1; possible D gene TRBD2, 6 bases. Sequenced: blood. The CDR3 bases are TGTGCCAGCAGCTTAGCGCAGGAGGGTGAGCAGTTCTTC. As protein: CASSLAQEGEQFF.